A selection of T cell receptor beta chains follows, all from one sample in a study of T cell responses to AZD1222 COVID-19 vaccine. Using immunoSEQ multiplex PCR, the repertoire was profiled, and TCRdb retains in-frame clones only, with some absent. The sample contains 140,000 to 150,000 clones, about 91% of which appear only once. Specimen: peripheral blood, collected on day 0 of AZD1222 vaccination. Receptor source: an adult in good health. CDR3s include the opening cysteine and the closing phenylalanine or tryptophan. Each record gives: CDR3 protein, CDR3 DNA, J gene, V gene, clone size, D gene. The D gene is left open where the match is weak. Expanded clones are given a class, and other clones once, few, many or no size at all.

CDR3aa: CASSPMGGASYEQYF
CDR3nt: TGCGCCAGCAGCCCCATGGGAGGGGCATCCTACGAGCAGTACTTC
j_gene: TRBJ2-7
v_gene: TRBV4-1
abundance: -
d_gene: TRBD2

CDR3aa: CASSSLTGVGLGETQYF
CDR3nt: TGTGCCAGCAGTTCTCTCACAGGGGTGGGATTGGGAGAGACCCAGTACTTC
j_gene: TRBJ2-5
v_gene: TRBV5-8
abundance: -
d_gene: TRBD1

CDR3aa: CASSPQGRENTIYF
CDR3nt: TGCGCCAGCAGCCCACAGGGAAGGGAAAACACCATATATTTT
j_gene: TRBJ1-3
v_gene: TRBV5-1
abundance: -
d_gene: -

CDR3aa: CASGTGLTGELFF
CDR3nt: TGTGCCAGCGGAACAGGGCTCACCGGGGAGCTGTTTTTT
j_gene: TRBJ2-2
v_gene: TRBV2
abundance: -
d_gene: -

CDR3aa: CASSPQGDQPQHF
CDR3nt: TGCGCCAGCAGCCCCCAGGGGGATCAGCCCCAGCATTTT
j_gene: TRBJ1-5
v_gene: TRBV4-1
abundance: -
d_gene: TRBD1

CDR3aa: CASSSGQVQETQYF
CDR3nt: TGTGCCAGCAGCTCGGGACAGGTCCAAGAGACCCAGTACTTC
j_gene: TRBJ2-5
v_gene: TRBV7-2
abundance: once
d_gene: TRBD1

CDR3aa: CATSRDPTSGGIYNEQFF
CDR3nt: TGTGCCACCAGCAGAGATCCAACTAGCGGGGGGATCTACAATGAGCAGTTCTTC
j_gene: TRBJ2-1
v_gene: TRBV15
abundance: -
d_gene: TRBD2

CDR3aa: CASSPEGWGRFGELFF
CDR3nt: TGTGCCAGCAGCCCAGAAGGCTGGGGACGATTCGGGGAGCTGTTTTTT
j_gene: TRBJ2-2
v_gene: TRBV3-1/TRBV3-2
abundance: -
d_gene: -

CDR3aa: CASSSPFNQARSPLHF
CDR3nt: TGTGCCAGCAGTTCCCCCTTCAATCAGGCCCGATCACCCCTCCACTTT
j_gene: TRBJ1-6
v_gene: TRBV28
abundance: -
d_gene: -

CDR3aa: CASSRGQSLYGYTF
CDR3nt: TGTGCCAGCAGCAGGGGACAGTCCCTATATGGCTACACCTTC
j_gene: TRBJ1-2
v_gene: TRBV5-4
abundance: -
d_gene: TRBD1

CDR3aa: CATSDRDLGVGGQGYNEQFF
CDR3nt: TGTGCCACCAGTGACCGTGATTTAGGTGTCGGGGGACAGGGGTACAATGAGCAGTTCTTC
j_gene: TRBJ2-1
v_gene: TRBV24-1
abundance: -
d_gene: TRBD1

CDR3aa: CASSPYRPNTEAFF
CDR3nt: TGTGCCAGCAGCCCCTACAGGCCGAACACTGAAGCTTTCTTT
j_gene: TRBJ1-1
v_gene: TRBV9
abundance: -
d_gene: -

CDR3aa: CASSRAGTEYEQYF
CDR3nt: TGTGCCAGCAGCCGGGCCGGGACAGAATACGAGCAGTACTTC
j_gene: TRBJ2-7
v_gene: TRBV5-4
abundance: -
d_gene: TRBD1

CDR3aa: CASSLLLTDTQYF
CDR3nt: TGTGCCAGCAGCTTACTGTTGACAGATACGCAGTATTTT
j_gene: TRBJ2-3
v_gene: TRBV11-3
abundance: -
d_gene: -

CDR3aa: CASSLVAGPNSPLHF
CDR3nt: TGTGCCAGCAGCTTAGTAGCAGGGCCTAATTCACCCCTCCACTTT
j_gene: TRBJ1-6
v_gene: TRBV7-3
abundance: -
d_gene: -

CDR3aa: CASSPIGRSYGYTF
CDR3nt: TGTGCCAGCAGCCCAATCGGACGGTCCTATGGCTACACCTTC
j_gene: TRBJ1-2
v_gene: TRBV28
abundance: -
d_gene: -

CDR3aa: CASSLGGSGGESPLHF
CDR3nt: TGTGCCAGCAGCTTGGGCGGCTCAGGGGGAGAATCACCCCTCCACTTT
j_gene: TRBJ1-6
v_gene: TRBV7-2
abundance: -
d_gene: TRBD1

CDR3aa: CASIPDSSSYNEQFF
CDR3nt: TGCGCCAGCATCCCGGACTCGAGCTCCTACAATGAGCAGTTCTTC
j_gene: TRBJ2-1
v_gene: TRBV5-1
abundance: -
d_gene: -

CDR3aa: CASSTGTGDTIYF
CDR3nt: TGTGCCAGCAGTACCGGGACAGGGGACACCATATATTTT
j_gene: TRBJ1-3
v_gene: TRBV9
abundance: -
d_gene: TRBD1

CDR3aa: CSTPGLGTDTQYF
CDR3nt: TGCAGCACTCCCGGACTCGGCACAGATACGCAGTATTTT
j_gene: TRBJ2-3
v_gene: TRBV29-1
abundance: -
d_gene: -

CDR3aa: CASGPLPLATEAFF
CDR3nt: TGTGCTAGTGGTCCCCTTCCCTTGGCCACTGAAGCTTTCTTT
j_gene: TRBJ1-1
v_gene: TRBV12-5
abundance: once
d_gene: -

CDR3aa: CASSFSQISGNTIYF
CDR3nt: TGTGCCAGCAGCTTTAGTCAGATCTCTGGAAACACCATATATTTT
j_gene: TRBJ1-3
v_gene: TRBV7-9
abundance: -
d_gene: -

CDR3aa: CASSIDLRTANEKLFF
CDR3nt: TGTGCCAGTAGTATAGATCTAAGGACCGCGAATGAAAAACTGTTTTTT
j_gene: TRBJ1-4
v_gene: TRBV19
abundance: few
d_gene: -

CDR3aa: CASSRDAGTGVVRGPGANVLTF
CDR3nt: TGTGCCAGCAGTCGAGACGCCGGGACAGGGGTAGTTCGAGGGCCTGGGGCCAACGTCCTGACTTTC
j_gene: TRBJ2-6
v_gene: TRBV3-1/TRBV3-2
abundance: -
d_gene: TRBD1

CDR3aa: CASSRGRDNEQFF
CDR3nt: TGTGCCAGCTCCCGGGGTAGGGACAATGAGCAGTTCTTC
j_gene: TRBJ2-1
v_gene: TRBV18
abundance: -
d_gene: -

CDR3aa: CASSLSAVGDTQYF
CDR3nt: TGTGCCAGCAGTTTAAGTGCAGTTGGAGATACGCAGTATTTT
j_gene: TRBJ2-3
v_gene: TRBV28
abundance: once
d_gene: -

CDR3aa: CASSFRGVGTEAFF
CDR3nt: TGTGCCAGCAGCTTTAGGGGAGTGGGGACTGAAGCTTTCTTT
j_gene: TRBJ1-1
v_gene: TRBV7-9
abundance: once
d_gene: -

CDR3aa: CASVDGGVKYTEAFF
CDR3nt: TGTGCCAGCGTAGACGGGGGGGTGAAGTACACTGAAGCTTTCTTT
j_gene: TRBJ1-1
v_gene: TRBV6-6
abundance: -
d_gene: -

CDR3aa: CASSIKTTGVGYTF
CDR3nt: TGTGCCAGCAGTATCAAAACGACAGGGGTAGGCTACACCTTC
j_gene: TRBJ1-2
v_gene: TRBV2
abundance: -
d_gene: TRBD1

CDR3aa: CATSRDQSIGGSNQPQHF
CDR3nt: TGTGCCACCAGCAGAGATCAATCAATAGGGGGTAGCAATCAGCCCCAGCATTTT
j_gene: TRBJ1-5
v_gene: TRBV15
abundance: -
d_gene: -

CDR3aa: CASSYSGGGTEAFF
CDR3nt: TGTGCCAGCAGTTACTCGGGGGGCGGCACTGAAGCTTTCTTT
j_gene: TRBJ1-1
v_gene: TRBV6-5
abundance: -
d_gene: -

CDR3aa: CASSSQTGSYEQYF
CDR3nt: TGTGCCAGCAGTTCGCAGACAGGGAGCTACGAGCAGTACTTC
j_gene: TRBJ2-7
v_gene: TRBV6-5
abundance: -
d_gene: TRBD1

CDR3aa: CASSLTGATDTQYF
CDR3nt: TGCGCCAGCAGCTTGACAGGAGCTACAGATACGCAGTATTTT
j_gene: TRBJ2-3
v_gene: TRBV5-1
abundance: -
d_gene: -

CDR3aa: CASSLDMDAGYTF
CDR3nt: TGTGCCAGCAGCTTAGACATGGACGCTGGCTACACCTTC
j_gene: TRBJ1-2
v_gene: TRBV7-8
abundance: once
d_gene: -

CDR3aa: CASSWAAGANVLTF
CDR3nt: TGTGCCAGCAGTTGGGCCGCGGGGGCCAACGTCCTGACTTTC
j_gene: TRBJ2-6
v_gene: TRBV3-1/TRBV3-2
abundance: -
d_gene: -

CDR3aa: CSISRRTYNEQFF
CDR3nt: TGCAGCATTTCTAGGAGGACCTACAATGAGCAGTTCTTC
j_gene: TRBJ2-1
v_gene: TRBV29-1
abundance: -
d_gene: -

CDR3aa: CASSARGAGGNQPQHF
CDR3nt: TGTGCCAGCAGCGCCAGGGGCGCCGGCGGCAATCAGCCCCAGCATTTT
j_gene: TRBJ1-5
v_gene: TRBV7-8
abundance: -
d_gene: -

CDR3aa: CASSSGQGNRPQHF
CDR3nt: TGTGCCAGCAGCTCGGGACAGGGGAATCGGCCCCAGCATTTT
j_gene: TRBJ1-5
v_gene: TRBV7-9
abundance: -
d_gene: TRBD1

CDR3aa: CASRKDRDYGYTF
CDR3nt: TGTGCCAGCAGGAAGGACAGAGACTATGGCTACACCTTC
j_gene: TRBJ1-2
v_gene: TRBV6-4
abundance: -
d_gene: -

CDR3aa: CASSLAVARDEQYF
CDR3nt: TGTGCCAGCAGCTTAGCGGTCGCCCGGGACGAGCAGTACTTC
j_gene: TRBJ2-7
v_gene: TRBV7-8
abundance: -
d_gene: -

CDR3aa: CASSPHGRTGYSGANVLTF
CDR3nt: TGTGCCAGCAGCCCCCACGGTAGGACAGGGTACTCTGGGGCCAACGTCCTGACTTTC
j_gene: TRBJ2-6
v_gene: TRBV7-2
abundance: -
d_gene: TRBD1

CDR3aa: CASSGGPRGATYEQYF
CDR3nt: TGTGCCAGTAGTGGCGGCCCGCGAGGGGCTACCTACGAGCAGTACTTC
j_gene: TRBJ2-7
v_gene: TRBV19
abundance: -
d_gene: -

CDR3aa: CASSQVFGDTGELFF
CDR3nt: TGTGCCAGCAGCCAAGTCTTCGGAGACACCGGGGAGCTGTTTTTT
j_gene: TRBJ2-2
v_gene: TRBV3-1/TRBV3-2
abundance: -
d_gene: -

CDR3aa: CASSPGQGAVHPQYF
CDR3nt: TGTGCCAGCAGTCCGGGACAGGGGGCAGTCCACCCGCAGTATTTT
j_gene: TRBJ2-3
v_gene: TRBV6-6
abundance: -
d_gene: TRBD1

CDR3aa: CASSSGTGGRHTEAFF
CDR3nt: TGTGCCAGCAGTTCCGGGACAGGGGGCAGGCACACTGAAGCTTTCTTT
j_gene: TRBJ1-1
v_gene: TRBV27
abundance: -
d_gene: TRBD1

CDR3aa: CASSQGGQVYGYTF
CDR3nt: TGTGCCAGCAGCCAAGGGGGACAGGTCTATGGCTACACCTTC
j_gene: TRBJ1-2
v_gene: TRBV3-1/TRBV3-2
abundance: -
d_gene: TRBD1

CDR3aa: CASSLAGTASRYGYTF
CDR3nt: TGTGCCAGCAGCTTGGCCGGGACAGCCTCTAGGTATGGCTACACCTTC
j_gene: TRBJ1-2
v_gene: TRBV5-4
abundance: -
d_gene: TRBD1

CDR3aa: CASRPQGAGSPLHF
CDR3nt: TGTGCCAGCAGACCTCAGGGGGCCGGTTCACCCCTCCACTTT
j_gene: TRBJ1-6
v_gene: TRBV7-2
abundance: -
d_gene: TRBD1

CDR3aa: CASSPDRISNYGYTF
CDR3nt: TGTGCCAGCAGCCCCGACAGGATTTCTAACTATGGCTACACCTTC
j_gene: TRBJ1-2
v_gene: TRBV7-3
abundance: -
d_gene: -

CDR3aa: CASSSGGGIHEQYF
CDR3nt: TGTGCCAGCAGCTCCGGAGGGGGGATCCACGAGCAGTACTTC
j_gene: TRBJ2-7
v_gene: TRBV7-2
abundance: -
d_gene: -

CDR3aa: CAVHGEGTLRGQYF
CDR3nt: TGTGCCGTTCACGGGGAGGGTACCTTGAGAGGTCAGTACTTC
j_gene: TRBJ2-4
v_gene: TRBV5-4
abundance: -
d_gene: TRBD2

CDR3aa: CASSPGTSGADTQYF
CDR3nt: TGTGCCAGCAGCCCCGGGACTAGCGGGGCAGATACGCAGTATTTT
j_gene: TRBJ2-3
v_gene: TRBV7-9
abundance: -
d_gene: TRBD2

CDR3aa: CASILSLSGNTIYF
CDR3nt: TGTGCCAGCATCCTTAGCCTCTCTGGAAACACCATATATTTT
j_gene: TRBJ1-3
v_gene: TRBV28
abundance: -
d_gene: -

CDR3aa: CASSLGQVVDEQFF
CDR3nt: TGCGCCAGCAGCTTGGGCCAGGTAGTCGATGAGCAGTTCTTC
j_gene: TRBJ2-1
v_gene: TRBV5-1
abundance: -
d_gene: -

CDR3aa: CASSIGLTSTDTQYF
CDR3nt: TGTGCCAGTAGTATTGGCCTTACCAGCACAGATACGCAGTATTTT
j_gene: TRBJ2-3
v_gene: TRBV19
abundance: -
d_gene: -

CDR3aa: CASSPWGTDSSSYNEQFF
CDR3nt: TGCGCCAGCAGCCCGTGGGGGACTGACTCCAGCTCCTACAATGAGCAGTTCTTC
j_gene: TRBJ2-1
v_gene: TRBV5-1
abundance: -
d_gene: -

CDR3aa: CATSDDNQPQHF
CDR3nt: TGTGCCACCAGTGATGATAATCAGCCCCAGCATTTT
j_gene: TRBJ1-5
v_gene: TRBV24-1
abundance: -
d_gene: -